A selection of T cell receptor beta chains follows, all from one sample in a study of T cell repertoires in cytomegalovirus infection. No antigens are known for them. TCRdb recomputed calls from the reads with MiXCR, one row per CDR3 protein. The table lists 100,000 to 150,000 distinct CDR3 sequences, more than 20% of them singletons. The source material was PBMCs, sequenced either directly or after in vitro stimulation (not recorded which). All receptors derive from a human donor in good health (CMV status not recorded). Some clones in this sample may be carry-over from other donors' samples. Both conserved end residues are part of each CDR3. Each record gives: clone size, V gene, D gene, J gene, CDR3 DNA, CDR3 protein. D genes are given only for firm matches. Part of the rows lack a size; the others show once, few, many or a class for expanded clones.

-	TRBV20-1	TRBD2	TRBJ2-2	TGCAGTGCCCGGACTAGCGGACCCGGGGAGCTGTTTTTT	CSARTSGPGELFF
once	TRBV4-1	-	TRBJ1-3	TGCGTCAGCAGCCGAGAGGGGAGGGGAAACACCATATATTTT	CVSSREGRGNTIYF
-	TRBV11-2	-	TRBJ2-3	TGTGCCAGCAGCTTCAGCAAAAAGGGTTCCACAGATACGCAGTATTTT	CASSFSKKGSTDTQYF
-	TRBV7-9	-	TRBJ1-4	TGTGCCAGCCAAGGCCAAGCTAATGAAAAACTGTTTTTT	CASQGQANEKLFF
few	TRBV15	-	TRBJ1-5	TGTGCCACCAGCTGGACAGCTTCCCGCAATCAGCCCCAGCATTTT	CATSWTASRNQPQHF
-	TRBV7-3	TRBD1	TRBJ1-1	TGTGCCAGCAGCTTAGACAGGTTTTGGGACAGCACTCCGAACACTGAAGCTTTCTTT	CASSLDRFWDSTPNTEAFF
few	TRBV30	-	TRBJ2-3	TGTGCCTGGACCTCGGGGGACAGATACACAGATACGCAGTATTTT	CAWTSGDRYTDTQYF
-	TRBV30	-	TRBJ1-5	TGTGCCTGGAGTGCGGGCGGCCCGAGAAATCAGCCCCAGCATTTT	CAWSAGGPRNQPQHF
-	TRBV28	-	TRBJ2-7	TGTGCCAGCAGTTTCGGTGCTACCGAGCAGTACTTC	CASSFGATEQYF
few	TRBV19	TRBD1	TRBJ2-5	TGTGCCAGTAGTAGGGGGACAGGGCAAGAGACCCAGTACTTC	CASSRGTGQETQYF
few	TRBV5-1	TRBD2	TRBJ2-1	TGCGCCAGCAGCTTACAGCTAGCGGGACACAATGAGCAGTTCTTC	CASSLQLAGHNEQFF
few	TRBV7-9	-	TRBJ2-1	TGTGCCAGCAGCCCTTTACACGAGCAGTTCTTC	CASSPLHEQFF
once	TRBV20-1	-	TRBJ1-5	TGCAGTGCTGGACCGGGGGGAGATCAGCCCCAGCATTTT	CSAGPGGDQPQHF
-	TRBV19	TRBD2	TRBJ2-1	TGTGCCAGTACGGGCCCTTCGGGACTAGCGGGAGTGGACAATGAGCAGTTCTTC	CASTGPSGLAGVDNEQFF
-	TRBV29-1	-	TRBJ2-3	TGCAGCGTTGGAGGACTTTCTAGCGTGGATATGCAGTATTTT	CSVGGLSSVDMQYF
few	TRBV28	-	TRBJ2-2	TGTGCCAGCAGTTTATTCACAGGGACGAACACCGGGGAGCTGTTTTTT	CASSLFTGTNTGELFF
-	TRBV7-9	-	TRBJ2-2	TGTGCCAGCAGCGACCGGGAGCTGTTTTTT	CASSDRELFF
-	TRBV7-8	-	TRBJ2-1	TGTGCCAGCAGCTTAGACTTACAGACCCGGTGGCAGTTCTTC	CASSLDLQTRWQFF
-	TRBV28	-	TRBJ1-5	TGTGCCAGTAACCCGGGGCCTAATCAGCCCCAGCATTTT	CASNPGPNQPQHF
many	TRBV7-2	-	TRBJ2-2	TGTGCCAGCAGCTTGATCCCGCGGACCGGGGAGCTGTTTTTT	CASSLIPRTGELFF
-	TRBV4-3	TRBD2	TRBJ2-1	TGCGCCAGCAGCCAAGATGTGGCTAGCGGGAGTCATGAGCAGTTCTTC	CASSQDVASGSHEQFF
-	TRBV19	-	TRBJ1-5	TGTGCCAGTAGCCGGGGAGTGTTTAGCAATCAGCCCCAGCATTTT	CASSRGVFSNQPQHF
-	TRBV4-3	TRBD2	TRBJ2-3	TGCGCCAGCAGCCAAGAAGGGCTAGCGGGACGAAGTACGCAGTATTTT	CASSQEGLAGRSTQYF
many	TRBV12-3/TRBV12-4	TRBD1	TRBJ2-3	TGTGCCAGCAGTTTAGTGACAGGGTATGGTTCTACAGATACGCAGTATTTT	CASSLVTGYGSTDTQYF
-	TRBV29-1	-	TRBJ1-5	TGCAGCGTTGCGGACAGAGGGGCCCAGCATTTT	CSVADRGAQHF
few	TRBV2	-	TRBJ2-1	TGTGCCAGCAGAATTGGAGGCAATGAGCAGTTCTTC	CASRIGGNEQFF
-	TRBV7-2	TRBD1	TRBJ2-3	TGTGCCAGCAGCTTACTTGACAGGGGTAGCACAGATACGCAGTATTTT	CASSLLDRGSTDTQYF
few	TRBV7-2	TRBD2	TRBJ2-1	TGTGCCAGCAGCTTACGACTAGCGGGAGCCGTAGAGCAGTTCTTC	CASSLRLAGAVEQFF
few	TRBV4-3	TRBD2	TRBJ2-2	TGCGCCAGCAGCCACTCGACTAGCGGGAGGGCCGTTACCGGGGAGCTGTTTTTT	CASSHSTSGRAVTGELFF
few	TRBV6-2/TRBV6-3	-	TRBJ2-2	TGTGCCAGCAGTTACTCGGCGGCAGATAACACCGGGGAGCTGTTTTTT	CASSYSAADNTGELFF
-	TRBV6-1	TRBD1	TRBJ2-1	TGTGCCATTGACGTAGGACAGGGTACCTACAATGAGCAGTTCTTC	CAIDVGQGTYNEQFF
many	TRBV12-3/TRBV12-4	-	TRBJ2-5	TGTGCCAGCAGTTCTAGACGGGAAATACAAGAGACCCAGTACTTC	CASSSRREIQETQYF
many	TRBV7-8	TRBD2	TRBJ2-1	TGTGCCAGCAGGAACCTAGCGGGGCGCTCCTACAATGAGCAGTTCTTC	CASRNLAGRSYNEQFF
-	TRBV20-1	TRBD1	TRBJ1-6	TGCAGTGCTAGAGATCCGGGACAGGGGGAAGCTTCACCCCTCCACTTT	CSARDPGQGEASPLHF
few	TRBV23-1	-	TRBJ2-1	TGCGCCAGCAAGTGGCCGAGCCTCTCCTACAATGAGCAGTTCTTC	CASKWPSLSYNEQFF
-	TRBV6-5	-	TRBJ1-2	TGTGCCAGCAGTTACTCTAATAACTATGGCTACACCTTC	CASSYSNNYGYTF
-	TRBV10-3	-	TRBJ2-6	TGTGCCGGAGGTGGAGGCCCCGAGGGGGCCAACGTCCTGACTTTC	CAGGGGPEGANVLTF
many	TRBV7-2	-	TRBJ1-5	TGTGCCAGCAGCAAACAGGTCGCAGGGCAGCCCCAGCATTTT	CASSKQVAGQPQHF
many	TRBV7-6	-	TRBJ1-1	TGTGCCAGCAGCTTTACACAGAACACTGAAGCTTTCTTT	CASSFTQNTEAFF
few	TRBV27	-	TRBJ1-1	TGTGCCAGCAGTTTGGGACATATGAACACTGAAGCTTTCTTT	CASSLGHMNTEAFF
few	TRBV29-1	-	TRBJ2-5	TGCAGCGTTGTCACGCCGGTTAGGCAAGAGACCCAGTACTTC	CSVVTPVRQETQYF
-	TRBV20-1	TRBD2	TRBJ2-3	TGCAGTGCTACGGGGGGGCGCATAACAGATACGCAGTATTTT	CSATGGRITDTQYF
-	TRBV4-1	-	TRBJ2-7	TGCGCCAGCAGCCTCTACGAAACCGGGGAAATCTCCTACGAGCAGTACTTC	CASSLYETGEISYEQYF
many	TRBV7-2	TRBD2	TRBJ2-1	TGTGCCAGCAGCTTAGATCGGCAACTAGCGGGAAACAATGAGCAGTTCTTC	CASSLDRQLAGNNEQFF
-	TRBV7-4	TRBD1	TRBJ2-1	TGTGCCAGCAGCTTAGAACAGGGGGCGTCGGATGAGCAGTTCTTC	CASSLEQGASDEQFF
few	TRBV28	TRBD2	TRBJ2-7	TGTGCCAGCAGTTTACGCGGGAGTCCGAACTACGAGCAGTACTTC	CASSLRGSPNYEQYF
few	TRBV7-9	TRBD1	TRBJ2-7	TGTGCCAGCAGCCACCGGGACAGGTTTTACGAGCAGTACTTC	CASSHRDRFYEQYF
many	TRBV7-2	-	TRBJ2-1	TGTGCCAGCAGCTTAGAGCGGACCAATGAGCAGTTCTTC	CASSLERTNEQFF
few	TRBV7-6	-	TRBJ2-7	TGTGCCAGCAGCTTAACGCACGACGAGCAGTACTTC	CASSLTHDEQYF
-	TRBV28	-	TRBJ2-1	TGTGCCAGCAGTCAGGCCGCGGGTGATTCCTACAATGAGCAGTTCTTC	CASSQAAGDSYNEQFF
few	TRBV29-1	-	TRBJ2-1	TGCAGCGTTGAAGCGGGTCAGGGAGGCAATGAGCAGTTCTTC	CSVEAGQGGNEQFF
many	TRBV10-3	TRBD2	TRBJ2-5	TGTGCCATCAGTGCGGGACTAGCGGGAGGCGAGACCCAGTACTTC	CAISAGLAGGETQYF
many	TRBV7-2	-	TRBJ2-5	TGTGCCAGCAGCTTAGGGGCCTACCAAGAGACCCAGTACTTC	CASSLGAYQETQYF
-	TRBV28	-	TRBJ2-7	TGTGCCAGCAGTTTAAGAACCCCCTACGAGCAGTACTTC	CASSLRTPYEQYF
-	TRBV29-1	TRBD1	TRBJ2-7	TGCAGCGTTGGCGGACAGGGTTACGAGCAGTACTTC	CSVGGQGYEQYF